These 11 T cell receptor beta chains share one sample of origin, sequenced in a study of shared clonotypes between healthy human individuals. Profiling relied on immunoSEQ multiplex PCR, and the TCRdb table lists in-frame clones only, not all of them. The data contain millions of clones, about 95% of them singletons. Source material: naive CD4+ T cells sorted from blood. Specified subset: CD45RA+ positively selected. The receptors were gathered from a man aged 18 to 30 in good health.

The rearrangement links TRBV25-1 to TRBJ2-5, with TRBD1 matching over 7 bases. After removal of 3 bases from V and 4 bases from J, the junction contained 8 bases not matched to a gene. Looked up from germline, CDR1 is MGHDK and CDR2 is SYGVNS. There are 15 residues in the CDR3. CDR3 bases: TGTGCCAGCAGTGAGTTGACAGGGTCCAGAGAGACCCAGTACTTC. Translation gives CASSELTGSRETQYF. The variable domain in full, completed from reference TRBV25-1 and TRBJ2-5, reads EADIYQTPRYLVIGTGKKITLECSQTMGHDKMYWYQQDPGMELHLIHYSYGVNSTEKGDLSSESTVSRIRTEHFPLTLESARPSHTSQYLCASSELTGSRETQYFGPGTRLLVL.

The CDR3 coding sequence is TGCGCCAGCAGCCCGGGGGACAGGGGCTCGATACGTTCCCCATCGATCGAGCAGTACTTC. Its translation: CASSPGDRGSIRSPSIEQYF. The chain combines TRBV5-1 with TRBJ2-7; 10 positions match TRBD1. There are 20 residues in the CDR3. Germline lookup yields CDR1 SGHRS and CDR2 YFSETQ. The V segment lost 4 bases and the J segment 6 bases; nucleotides outside the gene matches: 25.

The chain carries TRBV4-1 and TRBJ2-6; D gene ambiguous. Germline CDR1 is MGHRA and CDR2 is YSYEKL. This CDR3 contains 16 residues. Trimming stripped 3 bases from V and 4 bases from J, with 13 bases between. Here the CDR3 reads CASSQVTTAGANVLTF. CDR3 coding DNA: TGCGCCAGCAGCCAGGTAACTACCGCCGGGGCCAACGTCCTGACTTTC.

The V gene is TRBV11-2, the J gene TRBJ2-7, with D perhaps TRBD1 (5 bases). This CDR3 region has 13 residues. Germline CDR1 is SGHAT and CDR2 is FQNNGV. The V end was cut by 2 bases, the J end by 4 bases, with 9 bases between. The DNA of the CDR3 is TGTGCCAGCAGCTTAAAGGGGATGTACGAGCAGTACTTC. This sequence encodes CASSLKGMYEQYF.

The rearrangement joins TRBV7-2 to TRBJ2-1, with TRBD2 identical over 11 bases. The V and J ends lost 4 bases and 10 bases, in that order; junction bases with no gene match: 3. CDR1 and CDR2 (germline): SGHTA, FQGNSA. The CDR3 length is 13 residues. Here the CDR3 DNA reads TGTGCCAGCAGCTACGGACTAGCGGGCGAGCAGTTCTTC. Translated, it gives CASSYGLAGEQFF.

The V call is TRBV5-1, the J call TRBJ1-4, with TRBD1 identical over 7 bases. The length of the CDR3 is 14 residues. In germline, CDR1 is SGHRS, CDR2 YFSETQ. J lost 6 bases, V lost 4 bases, and 6 bases had no gene match. The CDR3 DNA sequence: TGCGCCAGCAGCAGAGGGGGCGCAGATGAAAAACTGTTTTTT. It specifies CASSRGGADEKLFF.

This chain uses TRBV6-5 with TRBJ1-1; no definite D call. V lost 6 bases to trimming and J lost 0 bases, with 11 bases between them. This CDR3 spans 14 amino acids. CDR1 MNHEY and CDR2 SVGAGI come from the germline V gene. CDR3 sequence: CASRRDFMNTEAFF. The CDR3 DNA reads TGTGCCAGCAGAAGGGATTTCATGAACACTGAAGCTTTCTTT.

The chain couples TRBV7-6 to TRBJ2-3, with 10 bases that match TRBD2. CDR1 is SGHVS and CDR2 is FNYEAQ in the germline V gene. With V trimmed by 1 base and J by 1 base, 8 bases remained unmatched. The CDR3 has 18 amino acids. The CDR3 reads CASSLGPATSGRTDTQYF. CDR3 in DNA: TGTGCCAGCAGCTTAGGCCCAGCGACTAGCGGGCGCACAGATACGCAGTATTTT.

The chain is built from TRBV11-1 and TRBJ2-1; D remains unclear. Trimming pared 0 bases from V and 0 bases from J, leaving 9 bases between. Germline CDR1 and CDR2: SGHAT and FQDESV (reference sequence). CDR3 length: 16 amino acids. For the CDR3, the DNA is TGTGCCAGCAGCTTAGCTACCCGAAGCTCCTACAATGAGCAGTTCTTC. It yields the protein CASSLATRSSYNEQFF.

This clone was picked up one time. This chain connects TRBV30 to TRBJ2-1; 9 bases agree with TRBD2. Germline lookup yields CDR1 GTSNPN and CDR2 SVGIG (reference sequence). Germline trimming cut 2 bases from V and 9 bases from J; bases unmatched to any gene: 14. The CDR3 length is 16 residues. The CDR3 DNA reads as TGTGCCTGGAGTCAAGGTCTAGCGGGACGCCTCATTGAGCAGTTCTTC. It yields the protein CAWSQGLAGRLIEQFF.

Note on this clone: At the DNA level, this CDR3 is encoded by other sequences in the same sample as well. CDR3: CASSPRLAGTNTGELFF. The CDR3 DNA is TGTGCCAGCTCACCACGACTAGCGGGGACGAACACCGGGGAGCTGTTTTTT. This chain joins TRBV18 and TRBJ2-2, with 11 bases that match TRBD2. Trimming cost V 1 base and J 0 bases; bases outside gene matches: 1. Germline V CDR1 and CDR2: KGHSH, LQKENI. This CDR3 is built from 17 residues.